The entry below gives a single T cell receptor beta chain sequence along with its context. As yet, its antigen is unknown. Unique-molecular-identifier-tagged TCR beta cDNA libraries were used. TCRdb re-called the PCR reads through MiXCR, storing one row per CDR3 protein. This sample yields about 160,000 distinct CDR3 sequences, of which under 40% are seen a single time; 25% to 35% belongs to the top ten. V was clipped by 5 bases and J by 4 bases, with 19 bases between them. The CDR3 sequence is 15 residues long. Looked up from germline, CDR1 is DFQATT and CDR2 is SNEGSKA (reference sequence). This specimen comes from a study of post-analysis software for immune sequencing data. Findings of the study overall: Significantly lower normalized Chao1 diversity was found in patients with multiple sclerosis relative to controls.

Sequences were derived from blood, sampled after autologous hematopoietic stem cell transplantation. The sequence came from a girl under 18 with multiple sclerosis. This chain links TRBV20-1 with TRBJ2-3, with D perhaps TRBD2 (6 bases). The CDR3 nucleotides read TGCAGTGCTGGATCACCCGGGACTTTTGCAGATACGCAGTATTTT. Encoded protein: CSAGSPGTFADTQYF.